This TCR beta chain appears in the sequencing data of a study of cytomegalovirus exposure and HLA in healthy donors. General study points: Specificity for CMV antigens was confirmed in vitro for a few of the CMV-associated chains.

CDR1 is SGHDN, CDR2 FVKESK, per germline. The CDR3 covers 13 residues. Unmatched junction bases numbered 3, after V lost 7 bases and J lost 4 bases. This clone was seen a single time. Its specificity is unknown. Method: immunoSEQ multiplex PCR; TCRdb's copy keeps in-frame clones and lacks some. The sample records under 100,000 clones, almost 85% being singletons. The sample taken for sequencing was PBMCs. The V and J genes are TRBV14 and TRBJ1-1; TRBD1 agrees at 10 bases. The clonotype comes from a woman between 18 and 29 years old in good health and CMV-seropositive. CDR3 nucleotides: TGTGCCAGCAACTGGGACAGGGGCACTGAAGCTTTCTTT. Translation: CASNWDRGTEAFF. Filled out from reference TRBV14 and TRBJ1-1, the complete variable domain reads EAGVTQFPSHSVIEKGQTVTLRCDPISGHDNLYWYRRVMGKEIKFLLHFVKESKQDESGMPNNRFLAERTGGTYSTLKVQPAELEDSGVYFCASNWDRGTEAFFGQGTRLTVV.